A single T cell receptor (beta chain) is shown here with its context. Its antigen is undetermined. The CDR3 totals 14 residues. V was shortened by 6 bases and J by 6 bases, with 15 bases between the two germline ends. Germline V gene sequence: CDR1 SNHLY, CDR2 FYNNEI. This specimen belongs to a study of cytomegalovirus exposure and HLA in healthy donors. Study-level results: The investigators catalogued 150 to 200 TCR beta chains as cytomegalovirus-associated.

Libraries were prepared by immunoSEQ multiplex PCR; TCRdb keeps only in-frame clonotypes and omits some of them. The data contain about 160,000 clones, just under 90% of them singletons. The V gene is TRBV2, the J gene TRBJ2-1, with D possibly matching TRBD2 (6 bases). Sequenced material: PBMCs. The origin of this receptor is a man between 18 and 29 years old in good health and CMV-seropositive. DNA for the CDR3: TGTGCCAGCAGGGTAGGGACTTCCCCCAATGAGCAGTTCTTC. Translated, it gives CASRVGTSPNEQFF.